These 15 T cell receptor beta chains originate from one sample sequenced in a study of T cells in Graves' hyperthyroidism and ophthalmopathy. RNA transcripts were the template for amplifying TCR beta CDR3 regions. An initial round of RT-PCR targeting the TCR CDR3 relied on the HTBI primer set. Using its own MiXCR run on the multiplex PCR reads, TCRdb lists one record per CDR3 protein. This sample has 300,000 to 450,000 distinct CDR3 sequences, with 17% found just once. Sequencing used blood. Every receptor here comes from a young woman with Graves' hyperthyroidism that later progressed to Graves' ophthalmopathy.

This clonotype was observed at least ten times. This sequence joins TRBV4-2 and TRBJ2-3; 14 bases are a match to TRBD2. CDR1 is LGHNA, CDR2 YNFKEQ, per germline. The CDR3 has 17 amino acids. The junction had 7 bases not matched to a gene; V was cut back by 0 bases and J by 8 bases. Here the CDR3 reads CASSQEGGLAGDGTQYF. CDR3 nucleotide sequence: TGTGCCAGCAGCCAAGAAGGGGGACTAGCGGGGGACGGTACGCAGTATTTT.

This clonotype was recorded a few times. DNA of the CDR3: TGCAGTGCTAGAGTGGTTGGGCTCCTGGACACTGAAGCTTTCTTT. Translation: CSARVVGLLDTEAFF. The J gene is TRBJ1-1, the V gene TRBV20-1; D call uncertain. Per the germline V gene, CDR1 is DFQATT and CDR2 is SNEGSKA (reference sequence). This CDR3 region has 15 residues. V lost 1 base and J lost 3, with 15 bases in between.

This clonotype was seen at least ten times. The chain recombines TRBV12-3 or TRBV12-4 with TRBJ2-1, with a weak D call TRBD2 (6 bases). V lost 3 bases and J lost 5, with 29 bases in between. This CDR3 comprises 20 residues. In nucleotides, the CDR3 is TGTGCCAGCAGTTTGGTTCTGGCGTCTAGCGAGCATAATTTCGACAATGAGCAGTTCTTC. It codes for CASSLVLASSEHNFDNEQFF.

This clonotype appeared many times. This chain links TRBV12-3 or TRBV12-4 with TRBJ1-2; D call uncertain. The CDR3 sequence is 13 residues long. The V end was cut by 5 bases, the J end by 8 bases, with 15 bases between. The DNA for the CDR3 is TGTGCCAGCAGTCCCCAAACACCTCAGGGCTACACCTTC. Protein product: CASSPQTPQGYTF.

The rearrangement links TRBV6-1 to TRBJ2-1, with 9 bases fitting TRBD1. With V trimmed by 6 bases and J by 8 bases, 8 bases remained unmatched. This CDR3 spans 14 amino acids. Germline lookup yields CDR1 MNHNS and CDR2 SASEGT. CDR3 amino acids: CASRKGQGGYEQFF. In DNA form, the CDR3 reads TGTGCCAGCAGGAAGGGACAGGGTGGCTATGAGCAGTTCTTC.

As for this clonotype: A much larger clone differs by one base, so this may be a read error. The chain uses TRBV15 and TRBJ2-3; weak D call: TRBD2 (5 bases). The CDR3 is made up of 17 amino acids. Germline V lookup: CDR1 LNHNV, CDR2 YYDKDF (reference sequence). V lost 3 bases and J 5 bases, leaving 21 bases between the germline ends. The CDR3 DNA follows: TGTGCCACCAGCAGCGACGGACTTGGGAGATCGGTAGATACGCAGTATTTT. This gives the protein CATSSDGLGRSVDTQYF.

The sample holds many counts of this clonotype. The chain has TRBV27 and TRBJ2-1, with 7 bases fitting TRBD2. The CDR3 consists of 17 residues. Germline V gene lookup returns CDR1 MNHEY and CDR2 SMNVEV (reference sequence). The V and J ends lost 8 bases and 5 bases, in that order; junction bases with no gene match: 18. CDR3 bases: TGTGCCAGCCGAAGGGTATACGGCGGGAGTTTCAACAATGAGCAGTTCTTC. Amino acid sequence: CASRRVYGGSFNNEQFF.

This clonotype came up many times. CDR3 residues: CASSEAKRRGVYGYTF. DNA of the CDR3: TGTGCCAGCAGTGAAGCGAAGAGGCGAGGAGTCTATGGCTACACCTTC. This chain links TRBV6-1 with TRBJ1-2; D remains unclear. This CDR3 contains 16 residues. The V gene lost 0 bases and the J gene lost 4 bases, with 15 bases spanning the gap. Looked up from germline, CDR1 is MNHNS and CDR2 is SASEGT.

The rearrangement uses TRBV24-1 and TRBJ2-7; TRBD1 is a possible D gene (5 bases). The CDR3 spans 13 residues. CDR1 is KGHDR, CDR2 SFDVKD, per germline. V lost 4 bases and J 4 bases, leaving 10 bases between the germline ends. CDR3 sequence: CATSDSDKYEQYF. The CDR3 nucleotides read TGTGCCACCAGTGACTCGGACAAGTACGAGCAGTACTTC.

As regards this clonotype: A much larger clone lies a single base off, so this may be a read error. This sequence joins TRBV6-1 and TRBJ2-3, with 9 bases that match TRBD1. The CDR3 length is 14 residues. The trim removed 10 bases at V and 1 base at J, leaving 6 bases unmatched. Germline loops: CDR1 MNHNS, CDR2 SASEGT. The CDR3 is CATYDRGGTDTQYF. The CDR3, as DNA: TGTGCCACCTATGACAGGGGGGGCACAGATACGCAGTATTTT.

Here the CDR3 reads CASSGKVRAFF. The CDR3 bases are TGTGCCAGCAGCGGGAAAGTCAGGGCTTTCTTT. The J gene is TRBJ1-1, the V gene TRBV11-2, with D hard to call. The V end lost 5 bases, the J end lost 11 bases, and 12 bases lay between the germline ends. The CDR3 consists of 11 residues. The germline V gene has CDR1 SGHAT and CDR2 FQNNGV. The full variable domain, with the rest looked up from reference TRBV11-2 and TRBJ1-1, is EAGVAQSPRYKIIEKRQSVAFWCNPISGHATLYWYQQILGQGPKLLIQFQNNGVVDDSQLPKDRFSAERLKGVDSTLKIQPAKLEDSAVYLCASSGKVRAFFGQGTRLTVV.

At least ten counts were recorded for this clonotype. The CDR3 sequence: CASSFTGQYEQYF. In nucleotides, the CDR3 is TGTGCCAGCAGCTTCACGGGACAATACGAGCAGTACTTC. The chain uses TRBV11-2 and TRBJ2-7; weak D call: TRBD1 (6 bases). Between the trimmed V and J ends, which lost 3 bases and 4 bases, there was a span of 10 bases. The CDR3 contains 13 residues. The V gene's germline CDR1 is SGHAT and CDR2 FQNNGV. The variable domain in full, with the rest retrieved from reference TRBV11-2 and TRBJ2-7, is EAGVAQSPRYKIIEKRQSVAFWCNPISGHATLYWYQQILGQGPKLLIQFQNNGVVDDSQLPKDRFSAERLKGVDSTLKIQPAKLEDSAVYLCASSFTGQYEQYFGPGTRLTVT.

This clonotype was counted many times. The CDR3: CASSQRHGIEAFF. CDR3 DNA sequence: TGTGCCAGCAGCCAAAGACACGGGATTGAAGCTTTCTTT. The J gene is TRBJ1-1, the V gene TRBV3-1; the D is unclear. The CDR3 runs to 13 residues. The V gene's germline CDR1 is LGHDT and CDR2 YNNKEL (reference sequence). Trimming stripped 2 bases from V and 7 bases from J, with 11 bases between.

This clonotype came up many times. The chain recombines TRBV24-1 with TRBJ2-3; 7 bases are a match to TRBD2. CDR1 is KGHDR, CDR2 SFDVKD, per germline. The CDR3 sequence is 15 residues long. The junction had 6 bases not matched to a gene; V was cut back by 5 bases and J by 2 bases. CDR3 region: CATSVERDYTDTQYF. Written as DNA, the CDR3 is TGTGCCACCAGTGTGGAGCGGGATTACACAGATACGCAGTATTTT.

As DNA, the CDR3 is TGTGCCAGCAGCCCAGGCCCCGAAGCCTACGAGCAGTACTTC. Translation gives CASSPGPEAYEQYF. This chain links TRBV11-2 with TRBJ2-7; D remains ambiguous. V was trimmed by 5 bases and J by 2 bases, leaving 13 bases between them. This CDR3 comprises 14 residues. Germline values: CDR1 SGHAT, CDR2 FQNNGV.